The entry that follows covers one TCR beta chain sequence. This CDR3 has 15 residues. The germline CDR1 and CDR2 sequences are SGHVS and FQNEAQ. J lost 4 bases, V lost 0 bases, and 4 bases had no gene match. Assay used: immunoSEQ multiplex PCR; TCRdb lists only in-frame clones, some missing. The data hold 100,000 or so clones, with around 89% observed a single time. The data belong to a study of control samples from healthy donors and cancer patients. Sequencing was done on a sample of blood. This chain joins TRBV7-8 and TRBJ1-2; 8 bases map to TRBD1. This receptor was obtained from a man younger than 45 in good health. This CDR3 is CASSLAPDRGYGYTF. The CDR3 DNA is TGTGCCAGCAGCTTAGCCCCCGACAGGGGCTATGGCTACACCTTC.